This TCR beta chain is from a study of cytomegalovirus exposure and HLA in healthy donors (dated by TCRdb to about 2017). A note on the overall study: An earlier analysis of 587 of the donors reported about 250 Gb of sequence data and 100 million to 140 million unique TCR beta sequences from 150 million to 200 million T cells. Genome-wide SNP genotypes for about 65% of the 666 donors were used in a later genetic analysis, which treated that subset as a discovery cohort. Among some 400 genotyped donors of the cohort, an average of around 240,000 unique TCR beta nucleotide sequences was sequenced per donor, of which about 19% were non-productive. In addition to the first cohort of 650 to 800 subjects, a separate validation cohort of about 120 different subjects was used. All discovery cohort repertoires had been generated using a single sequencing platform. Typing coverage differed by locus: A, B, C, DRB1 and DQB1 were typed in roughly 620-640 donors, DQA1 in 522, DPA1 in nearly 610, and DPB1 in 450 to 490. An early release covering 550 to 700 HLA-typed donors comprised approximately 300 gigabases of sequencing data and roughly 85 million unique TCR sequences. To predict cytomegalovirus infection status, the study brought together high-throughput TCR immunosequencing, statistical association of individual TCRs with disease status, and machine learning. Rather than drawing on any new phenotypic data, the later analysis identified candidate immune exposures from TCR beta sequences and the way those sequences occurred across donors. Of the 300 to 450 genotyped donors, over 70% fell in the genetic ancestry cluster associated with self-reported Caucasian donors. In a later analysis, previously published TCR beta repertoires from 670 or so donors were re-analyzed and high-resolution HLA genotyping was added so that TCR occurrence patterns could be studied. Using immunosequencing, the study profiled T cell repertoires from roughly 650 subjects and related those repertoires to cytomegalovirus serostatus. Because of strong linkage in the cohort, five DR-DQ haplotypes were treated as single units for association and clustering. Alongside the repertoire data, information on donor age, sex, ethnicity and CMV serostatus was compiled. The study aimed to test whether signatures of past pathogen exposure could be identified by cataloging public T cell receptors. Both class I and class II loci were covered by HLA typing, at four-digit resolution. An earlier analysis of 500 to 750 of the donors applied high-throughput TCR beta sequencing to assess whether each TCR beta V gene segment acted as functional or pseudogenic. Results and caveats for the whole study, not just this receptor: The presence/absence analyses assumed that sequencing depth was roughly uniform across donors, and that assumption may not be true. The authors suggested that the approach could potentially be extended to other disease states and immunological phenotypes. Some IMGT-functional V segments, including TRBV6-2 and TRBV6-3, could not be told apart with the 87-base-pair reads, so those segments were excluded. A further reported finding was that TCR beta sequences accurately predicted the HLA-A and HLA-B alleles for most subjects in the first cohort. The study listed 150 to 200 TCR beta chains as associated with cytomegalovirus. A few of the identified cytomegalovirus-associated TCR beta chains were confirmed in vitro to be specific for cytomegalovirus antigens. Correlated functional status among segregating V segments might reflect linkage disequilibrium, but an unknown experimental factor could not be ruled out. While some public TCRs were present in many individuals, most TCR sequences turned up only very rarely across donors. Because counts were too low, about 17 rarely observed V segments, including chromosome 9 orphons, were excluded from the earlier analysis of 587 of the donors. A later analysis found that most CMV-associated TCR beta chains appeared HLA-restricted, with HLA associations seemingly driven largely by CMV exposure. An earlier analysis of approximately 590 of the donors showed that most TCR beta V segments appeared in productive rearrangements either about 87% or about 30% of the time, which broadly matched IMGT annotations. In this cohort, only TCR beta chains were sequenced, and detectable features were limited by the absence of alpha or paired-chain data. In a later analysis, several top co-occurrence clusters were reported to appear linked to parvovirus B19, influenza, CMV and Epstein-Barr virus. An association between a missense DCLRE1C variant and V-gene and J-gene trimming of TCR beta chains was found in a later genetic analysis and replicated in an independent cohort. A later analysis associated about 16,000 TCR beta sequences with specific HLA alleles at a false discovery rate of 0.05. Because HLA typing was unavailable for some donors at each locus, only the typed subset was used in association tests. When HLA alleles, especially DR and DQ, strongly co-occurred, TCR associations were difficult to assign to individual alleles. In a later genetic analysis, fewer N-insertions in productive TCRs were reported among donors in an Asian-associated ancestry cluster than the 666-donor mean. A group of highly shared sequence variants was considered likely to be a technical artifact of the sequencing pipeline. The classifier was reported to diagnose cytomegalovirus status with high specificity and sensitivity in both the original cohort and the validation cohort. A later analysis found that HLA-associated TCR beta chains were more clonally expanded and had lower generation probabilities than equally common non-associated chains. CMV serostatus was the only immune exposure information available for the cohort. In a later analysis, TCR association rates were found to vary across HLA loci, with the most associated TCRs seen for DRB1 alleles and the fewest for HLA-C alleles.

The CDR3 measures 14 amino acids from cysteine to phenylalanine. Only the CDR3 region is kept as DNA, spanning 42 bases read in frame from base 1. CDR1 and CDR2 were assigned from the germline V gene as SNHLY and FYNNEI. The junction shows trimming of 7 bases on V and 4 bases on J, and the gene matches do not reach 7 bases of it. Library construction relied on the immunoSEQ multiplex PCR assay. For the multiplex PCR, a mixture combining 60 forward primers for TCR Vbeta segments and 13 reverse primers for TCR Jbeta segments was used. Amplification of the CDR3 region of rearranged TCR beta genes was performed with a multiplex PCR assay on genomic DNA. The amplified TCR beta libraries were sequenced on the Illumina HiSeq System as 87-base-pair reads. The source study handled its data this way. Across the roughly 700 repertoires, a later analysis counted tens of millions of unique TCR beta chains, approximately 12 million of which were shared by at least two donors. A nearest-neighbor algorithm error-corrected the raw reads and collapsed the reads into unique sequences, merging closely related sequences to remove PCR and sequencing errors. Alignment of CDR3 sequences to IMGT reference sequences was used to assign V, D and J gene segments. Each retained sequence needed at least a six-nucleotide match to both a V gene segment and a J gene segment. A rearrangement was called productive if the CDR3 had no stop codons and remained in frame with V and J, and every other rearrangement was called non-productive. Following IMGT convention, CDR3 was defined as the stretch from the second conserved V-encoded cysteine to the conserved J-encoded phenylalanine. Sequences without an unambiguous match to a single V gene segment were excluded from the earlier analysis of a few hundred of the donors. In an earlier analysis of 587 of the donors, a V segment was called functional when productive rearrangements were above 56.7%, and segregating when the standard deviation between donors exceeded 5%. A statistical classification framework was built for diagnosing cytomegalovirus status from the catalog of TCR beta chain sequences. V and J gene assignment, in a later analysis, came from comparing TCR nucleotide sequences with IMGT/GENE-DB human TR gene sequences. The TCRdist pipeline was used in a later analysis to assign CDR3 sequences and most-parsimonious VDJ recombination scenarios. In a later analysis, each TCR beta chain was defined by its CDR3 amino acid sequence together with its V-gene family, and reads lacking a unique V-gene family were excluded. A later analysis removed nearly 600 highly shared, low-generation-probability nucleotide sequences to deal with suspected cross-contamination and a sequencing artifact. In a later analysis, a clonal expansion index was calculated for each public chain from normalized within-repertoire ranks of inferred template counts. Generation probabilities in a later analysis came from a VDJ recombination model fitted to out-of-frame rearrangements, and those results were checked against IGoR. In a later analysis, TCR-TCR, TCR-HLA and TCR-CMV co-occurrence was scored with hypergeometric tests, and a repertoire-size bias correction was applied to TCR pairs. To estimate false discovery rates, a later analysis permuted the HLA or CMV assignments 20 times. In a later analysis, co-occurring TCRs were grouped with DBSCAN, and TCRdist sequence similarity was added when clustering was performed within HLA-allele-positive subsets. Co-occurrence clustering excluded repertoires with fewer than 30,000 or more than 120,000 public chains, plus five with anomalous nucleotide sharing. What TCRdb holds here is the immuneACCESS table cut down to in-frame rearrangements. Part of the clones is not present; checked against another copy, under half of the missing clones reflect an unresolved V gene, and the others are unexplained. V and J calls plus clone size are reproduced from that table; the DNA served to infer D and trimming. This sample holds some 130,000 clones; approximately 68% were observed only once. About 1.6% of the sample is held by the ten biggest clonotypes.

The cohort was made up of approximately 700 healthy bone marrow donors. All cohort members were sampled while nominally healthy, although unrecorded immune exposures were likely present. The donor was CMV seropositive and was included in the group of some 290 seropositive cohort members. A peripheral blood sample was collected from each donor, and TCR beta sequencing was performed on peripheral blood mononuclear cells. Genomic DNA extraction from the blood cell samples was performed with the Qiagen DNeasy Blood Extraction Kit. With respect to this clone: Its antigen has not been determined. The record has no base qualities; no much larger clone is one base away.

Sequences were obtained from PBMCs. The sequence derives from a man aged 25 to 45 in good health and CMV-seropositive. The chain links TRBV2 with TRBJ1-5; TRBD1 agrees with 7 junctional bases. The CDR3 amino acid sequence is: CASNYNRGNQPQHF. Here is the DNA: TGTGCCAGCAACTATAACAGGGGAAATCAGCCCCAGCATTTT.